This T cell receptor (beta chain) emerged from a study of beta chain features in type 1 diabetes. Study-level information: Patients shared similar age, gender and cell yields with healthy donors. Study observations and caveats: The similarity of naive, central memory and Treg TCRB repertoires appeared greater among patients than among healthy donors.

The CDR3 totals 13 residues. Trimming took 7 bases from V and 7 from J; bases not matched to a gene: 10. Germline CDR1 and CDR2: SQVTM and ANQGSEA. Reverse transcription of all isolated RNA meant that expressed TCRB transcripts were sequenced. About 3.3 million reads, on average, came from each naive, central memory and regulatory T cell sample. Sequenced by immunoSEQ multiplex PCR; TCRdb stores in-frame clones only, minus some. The sample records over 350,000 clones, more than 12% being singletons. Sorting gave populations that all exceeded 95% purity. As regards this clone: Antigen specificity is unknown.

The rearrangement links TRBV29-1 to TRBJ1-2, with 9 bases fitting TRBD1. This clonotype originated in a woman younger than 30 in good health. Sample: naive CD4+ T cells from blood. The CDR3 sequence: CSAGDREGGGYTF. The CDR3 coding sequence is TGCAGCGCGGGGGACAGGGAAGGGGGTGGCTACACCTTC.